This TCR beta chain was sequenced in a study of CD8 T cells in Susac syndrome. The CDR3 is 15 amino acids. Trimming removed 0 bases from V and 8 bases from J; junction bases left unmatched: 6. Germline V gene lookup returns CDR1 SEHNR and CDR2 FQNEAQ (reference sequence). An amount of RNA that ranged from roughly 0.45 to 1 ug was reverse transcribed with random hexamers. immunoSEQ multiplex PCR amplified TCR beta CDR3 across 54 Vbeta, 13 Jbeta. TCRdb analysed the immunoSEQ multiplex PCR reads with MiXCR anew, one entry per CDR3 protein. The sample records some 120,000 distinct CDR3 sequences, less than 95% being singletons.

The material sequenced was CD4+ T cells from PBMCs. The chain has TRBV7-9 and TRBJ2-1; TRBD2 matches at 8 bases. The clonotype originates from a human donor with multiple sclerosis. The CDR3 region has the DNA TGTGCCAGCAGCTTAGCTGGCGGGAGGATGGATGAGCAGTTCTTC. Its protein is CASSLAGGRMDEQFF. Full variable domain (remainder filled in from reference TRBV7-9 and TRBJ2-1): DTGVSQNPRHKITKRGQNVTFRCDPISEHNRLYWYRQTLGQGPEFLTYFQNEAQLEKSRLLSDRFSAERPKGSFSTLEIQRTEQGDSAMYLCASSLAGGRMDEQFFGPGTRLTVL.